This T cell receptor (beta chain) was retrieved from a study of blood T cell repertoires in COVID-19. Participants were aged roughly 18 to 90 years, lived in over 20 US areas, and enrolled virtually. Clones were sequenced by immunoSEQ multiplex PCR, and TCRdb holds only the in-frame ones, with some missing. This table has about 320,000 clones, roughly 85% appearing once. The CDR3 length is 14 residues. Trimming left V 4 bases short and J 2 bases short, with 12 bases between. Germline CDR1 reads MNHEY; CDR2 reads SMNVEV (reference sequence). The V gene is TRBV27, the J gene TRBJ2-7; TRBD2 might be the D (5 bases). Input material: PBMCs or T cells enriched from blood (not recorded which). This receptor was obtained from a woman aged 30 to 39 who had been exposed to COVID-19. The CDR3 protein is CASSYGGSTYEQYF. The DNA for the CDR3 is TGTGCCAGCAGTTATGGAGGCAGTACCTACGAGCAGTACTTC.